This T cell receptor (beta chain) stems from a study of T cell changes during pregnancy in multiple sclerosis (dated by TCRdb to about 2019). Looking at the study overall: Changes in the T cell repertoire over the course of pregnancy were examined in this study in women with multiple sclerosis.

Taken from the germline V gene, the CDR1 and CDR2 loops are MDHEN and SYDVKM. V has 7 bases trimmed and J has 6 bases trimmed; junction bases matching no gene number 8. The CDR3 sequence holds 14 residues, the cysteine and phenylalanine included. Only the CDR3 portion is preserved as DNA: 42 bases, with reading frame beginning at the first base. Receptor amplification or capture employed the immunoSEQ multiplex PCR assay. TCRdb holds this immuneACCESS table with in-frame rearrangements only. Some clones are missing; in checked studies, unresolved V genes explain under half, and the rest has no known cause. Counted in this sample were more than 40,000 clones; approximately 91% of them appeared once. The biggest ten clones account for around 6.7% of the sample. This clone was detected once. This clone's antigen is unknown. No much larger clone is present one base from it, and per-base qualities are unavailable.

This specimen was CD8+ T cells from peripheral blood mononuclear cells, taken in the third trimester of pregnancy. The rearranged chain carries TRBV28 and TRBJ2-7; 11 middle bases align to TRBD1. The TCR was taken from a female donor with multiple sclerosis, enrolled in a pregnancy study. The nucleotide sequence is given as TGTGCCAGCACAGGCGGGACAGGGGGACGCGAGCAGTACTTC. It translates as CASTGGTGGREQYF.